This T cell receptor beta chain is from a study of technical replicates of blood from a few donors. The data were produced by immunoSEQ multiplex PCR, yet TCRdb's version contains in-frame clones alone and is incomplete. The sample consists of tens of thousands of clones, approximately 98% of them appearing once. Germline V gene lookup returns CDR1 MGHRA and CDR2 YSYEKL. Trimming stripped 7 bases from V and 0 bases from J, with 15 bases between. This CDR3 is built from 15 residues. This sequence joins TRBV4-1 and TRBJ2-5, with D perhaps TRBD2 (5 bases). The TCR comes from a human donor in good health. Sequenced: T cells isolated from PBMCs. The CDR3 DNA is TGCGCCAGCACCACTGACTATTCGTACCAAGAGACCCAGTACTTC. It specifies CASTTDYSYQETQYF.